This TCR beta chain is drawn from a study of cytotoxic CD8 clonotypes in ibrutinib-treated CLL (dated by TCRdb to 2020 to 2023). With respect to the entire study: The cohort had about a dozen relapsed/refractory and roughly 15 treatment-naive patients; roughly 18 were IGHV unmutated. Partial responses were observed in approximately 24 patients and complete responses in 2; after a median follow-up of around 68 months, remission was maintained in about 15 patients and progression was observed in roughly 12. The response samples were drawn at a median of 12 months into treatment, with a range of roughly 6 to 36 months. On average, each sample yielded around 250,000 productive templates and about 100,000 productive rearrangements. Longitudinal samples were available for about 30% of the roughly 86 trial participants. Cryopreserved peripheral blood mononuclear cells were obtained prior to treatment, at the time of response, and at either disease progression or sustained remission. Patients were still on ibrutinib when every remission and progressive disease sample was collected. Study-level results and caveats: An increase in clonality was observed at ibrutinib response, with clonality remaining stable during sustained remission and falling back toward baseline at progression. Public clonotypes were rare and either shrank or stayed stable during treatment, and the rise in clonality at ibrutinib response reflected expansion of private clonotypes. Baseline clonality was found to be higher than that of age-matched healthy donors and was strongly correlated with circulating CD8+ T-cell counts. Sampling times were not matched between sustained-remission and progressing patients, and lymph node repertoires were not studied.

On a MiSeq, deep resolution sequencing aimed for a depth between 1 in 1 million and 1 in 200,000 T cells, with each clonotype covered 10x on average. The immunoSEQ hsTCRB Kit was used to generate the TCR beta libraries. The authors' pipeline ran thus. ImmunoSEQ Data Assistant and ImmunoSEQ Analyzer were used for data analysis, and V, D and J genes were assigned according to IMGT definitions. Clonality, with values ranging from 0 to 1, was calculated as one minus the normalized Shannon entropy of productive rearrangement frequencies. Only overrepresented clonotypes making up at least 0.05% of the repertoire of each patient were included in the public clonotype analysis. About twelve age-matched healthy donor repertoires from immuneACCESS were used as controls for clonality. In its TCRdb copy, this immuneACCESS table keeps in-frame sequences only and misses some clones. Where compared with another copy, unresolved V genes explain less than half of these, and the others have no known cause. V and J calls and clone size are as listed in that table; D and trimming were resolved from the DNA. The sample yields fewer than 400,000 clones; about 61% were counted once. Together, the top ten hold roughly 6.3% of the sample.

For TCR beta library preparation, approximately 2 micrograms of genomic DNA were extracted from the cryopreserved PBMCs. Longitudinal blood samples from CLL patients on ibrutinib monotherapy were analyzed using high-throughput TCR beta sequencing. Patients were enrolled in a phase 2 open-label single-center ibrutinib monotherapy trial. With respect to this clone: Its antigen remains unidentified. No base quality values were provided; no much bigger clone lies one nucleotide off.

Between the V and J ends, shortened by 7 bases and 6 bases respectively, the junction contains 16 bases. From cysteine to phenylalanine, the CDR3 is 13 amino acids long. Left in the record is the CDR3 DNA by itself, 39 bases read in frame from the first base. Per the germline V gene, SQVTM is the CDR1 and ANQGSEA is the CDR2. This receptor was obtained from a human donor with chronic lymphocytic leukemia. The sequence joins TRBV29-1 to TRBJ1-5; 5 matching bases give a weak D call of TRBD1. Sequencing used PBMCs, obtained after 36 months of ibrutinib treatment. CDR3 sequence: CSADGGTGQPQHF. In nucleotides, the sequence is TGCAGCGCCGACGGGGGAACTGGTCAGCCCCAGCATTTT.